This TCR beta chain was sequenced during a study of prognosis after radiotherapy for stage I lung cancer. Germline lookup yields CDR1 MNHEY and CDR2 SVGEGT. The CDR3 has 14 residues. J was trimmed by 8 bases and V by 6 bases; bases with no gene match: 10. With regard to this clonotype: This may be a read error: a much more frequent sequence differs by one nucleotide.

Amplicons of TCR beta CDR3 were generated from genomic DNA by two-round multiplex PCR. Primers targeting each individual TRBV and TRBJ gene were applied in first-round PCR. TCRdb fed the multiplex PCR reads into MiXCR, producing one record per CDR3 protein. The sample shows almost 20,000 distinct CDR3 sequences, roughly 26% of them seen only once. The authors drew 6 to 7.5 milliliters of peripheral blood at each of two time points. This clonotype originated in a donor aged 50 or older with non-small cell lung cancer. The chain links TRBV6-2 or TRBV6-3 to TRBJ1-2; 9 bases are a match to TRBD1. The source material was PBMCs, sampled before or after stereotactic body radiation therapy (not recorded which). CDR3: CASRRSGTGYGYTF. The CDR3 region has the DNA TGTGCCAGCAGACGATCCGGGACAGGGTACGGCTACACCTTC.